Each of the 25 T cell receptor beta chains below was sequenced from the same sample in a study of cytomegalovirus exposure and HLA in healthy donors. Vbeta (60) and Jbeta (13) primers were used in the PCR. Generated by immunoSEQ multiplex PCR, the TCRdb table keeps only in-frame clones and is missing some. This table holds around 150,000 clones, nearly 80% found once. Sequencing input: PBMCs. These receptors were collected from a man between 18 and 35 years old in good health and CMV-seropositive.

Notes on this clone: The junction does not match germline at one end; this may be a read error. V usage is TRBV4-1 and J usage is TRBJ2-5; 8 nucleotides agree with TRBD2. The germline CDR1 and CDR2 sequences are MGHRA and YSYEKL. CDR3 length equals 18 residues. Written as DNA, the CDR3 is TGCGCCAGCAGCCAAGGGCCCGGGGGGGCTAGCGGTCAAGGGACCCAGTACTTC. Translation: CASSQGPGGASGQGTQYF.

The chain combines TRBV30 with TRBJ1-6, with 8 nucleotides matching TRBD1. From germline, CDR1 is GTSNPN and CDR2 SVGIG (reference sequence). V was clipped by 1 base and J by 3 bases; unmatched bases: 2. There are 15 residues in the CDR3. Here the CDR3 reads CAWSAGGNYNSPLHF. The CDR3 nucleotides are TGTGCCTGGAGTGCAGGGGGCAACTATAATTCACCCCTCCACTTT.

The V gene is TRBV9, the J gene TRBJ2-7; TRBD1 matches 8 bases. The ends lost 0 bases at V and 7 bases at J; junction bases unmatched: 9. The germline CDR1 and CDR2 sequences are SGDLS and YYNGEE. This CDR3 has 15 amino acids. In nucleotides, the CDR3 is TGTGCCAGCAGCGTAGACCCCAGGGGGCTGGAAGAGCAGTACTTC. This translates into CASSVDPRGLEEQYF.

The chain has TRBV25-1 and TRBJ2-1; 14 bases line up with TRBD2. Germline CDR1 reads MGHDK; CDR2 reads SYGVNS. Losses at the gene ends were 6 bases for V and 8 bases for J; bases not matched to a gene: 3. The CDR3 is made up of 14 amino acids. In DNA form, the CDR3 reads TGTGCCAGCAGCCTGGGACTAGCGGGAGATGAGCAGTTCTTC. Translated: CASSLGLAGDEQFF.

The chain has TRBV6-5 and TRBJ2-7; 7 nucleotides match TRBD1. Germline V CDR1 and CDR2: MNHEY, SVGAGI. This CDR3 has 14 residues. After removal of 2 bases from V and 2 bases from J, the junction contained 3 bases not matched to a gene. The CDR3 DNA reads TGTGCCAGCAGTTACGATGGGACAGCCTACGAGCAGTACTTC. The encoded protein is CASSYDGTAYEQYF.

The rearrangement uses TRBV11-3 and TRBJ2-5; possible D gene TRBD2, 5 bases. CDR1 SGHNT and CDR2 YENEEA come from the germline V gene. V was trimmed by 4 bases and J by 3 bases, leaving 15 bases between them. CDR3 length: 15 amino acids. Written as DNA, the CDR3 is TGTGCCAGCAGCTCGAGAGGGTCCGGGGAAGAGACCCAGTACTTC. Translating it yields CASSSRGSGEETQYF.

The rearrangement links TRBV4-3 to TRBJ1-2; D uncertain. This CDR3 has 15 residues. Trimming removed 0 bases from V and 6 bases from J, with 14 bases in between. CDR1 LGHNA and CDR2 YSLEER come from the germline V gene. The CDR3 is CASSQDLLQRDGYTF. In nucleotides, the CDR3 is TGCGCCAGCAGCCAAGATCTGTTACAGAGGGATGGCTACACCTTC.

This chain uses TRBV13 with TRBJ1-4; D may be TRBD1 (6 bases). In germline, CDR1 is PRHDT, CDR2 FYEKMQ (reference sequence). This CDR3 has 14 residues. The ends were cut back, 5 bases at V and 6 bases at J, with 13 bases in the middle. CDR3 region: CASSPRGGDEKLFF. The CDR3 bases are TGTGCCAGCAGCCCGAGGGGGGGGGATGAAAAACTGTTTTTT.

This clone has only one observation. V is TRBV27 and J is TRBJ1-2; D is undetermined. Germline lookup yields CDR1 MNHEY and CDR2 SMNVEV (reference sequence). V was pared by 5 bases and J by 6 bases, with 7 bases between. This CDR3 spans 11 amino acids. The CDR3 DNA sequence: TGTGCCAGCAGTGGGAGACATGGCTACACCTTC. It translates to CASSGRHGYTF.

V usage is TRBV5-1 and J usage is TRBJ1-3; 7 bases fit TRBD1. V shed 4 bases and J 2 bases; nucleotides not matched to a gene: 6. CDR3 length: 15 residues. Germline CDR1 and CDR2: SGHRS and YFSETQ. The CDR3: CASSPSGTAGNTIYF. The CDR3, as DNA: TGCGCCAGCAGCCCATCCGGGACAGCTGGAAACACCATATATTTT.

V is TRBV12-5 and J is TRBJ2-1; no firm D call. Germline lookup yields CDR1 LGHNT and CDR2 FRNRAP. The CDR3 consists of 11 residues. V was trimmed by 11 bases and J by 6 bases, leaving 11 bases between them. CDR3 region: CASVSGNEQFF. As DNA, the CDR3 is TGTGCTTCGGTGTCGGGCAATGAGCAGTTCTTC.

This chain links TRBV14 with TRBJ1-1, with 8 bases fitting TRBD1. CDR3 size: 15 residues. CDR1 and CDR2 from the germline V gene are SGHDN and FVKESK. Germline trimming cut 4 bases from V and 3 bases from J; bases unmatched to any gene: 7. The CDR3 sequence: CASSRRTGWYTEAFF. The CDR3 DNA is TGTGCCAGCAGCCGCCGGACAGGGTGGTACACTGAAGCTTTCTTT. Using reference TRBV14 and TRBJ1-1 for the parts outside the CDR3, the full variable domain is EAGVTQFPSHSVIEKGQTVTLRCDPISGHDNLYWYRRVMGKEIKFLLHFVKESKQDESGMPNNRFLAERTGGTYSTLKVQPAELEDSGVYFCASSRRTGWYTEAFFGQGTRLTVV.

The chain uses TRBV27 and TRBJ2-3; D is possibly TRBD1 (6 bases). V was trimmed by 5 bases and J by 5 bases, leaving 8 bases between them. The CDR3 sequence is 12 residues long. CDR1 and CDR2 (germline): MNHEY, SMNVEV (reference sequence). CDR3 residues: CASSIQGDTQYF. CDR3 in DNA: TGTGCCAGCAGTATACAGGGAGATACGCAGTATTTT.

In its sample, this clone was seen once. The CDR3 region is CAWHRVYGYTF. CDR3 sequence (DNA): TGTGCCTGGCACAGAGTCTATGGCTACACCTTC. This rearrangement joins TRBV30 to TRBJ1-2; D gene unclear. V dropped 5 bases and J dropped 4 bases, with 8 bases sitting between them. CDR3 length equals 11 residues. Germline V gives CDR1 GTSNPN, CDR2 SVGIG (reference sequence).

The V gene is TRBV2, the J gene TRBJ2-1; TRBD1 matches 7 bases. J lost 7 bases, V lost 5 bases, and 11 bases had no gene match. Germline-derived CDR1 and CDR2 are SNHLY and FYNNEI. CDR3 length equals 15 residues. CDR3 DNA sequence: TGTGCCAGCAGTCCAGACAGGGCCGGTGGGAATGAGCAGTTCTTC. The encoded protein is CASSPDRAGGNEQFF.

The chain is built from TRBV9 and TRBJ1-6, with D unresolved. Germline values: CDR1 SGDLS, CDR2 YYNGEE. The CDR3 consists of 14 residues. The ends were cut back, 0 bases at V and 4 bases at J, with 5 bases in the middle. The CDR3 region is CASSVASYNSPLHF. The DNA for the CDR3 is TGTGCCAGCAGCGTAGCGTCTTATAATTCACCCCTCCACTTT.

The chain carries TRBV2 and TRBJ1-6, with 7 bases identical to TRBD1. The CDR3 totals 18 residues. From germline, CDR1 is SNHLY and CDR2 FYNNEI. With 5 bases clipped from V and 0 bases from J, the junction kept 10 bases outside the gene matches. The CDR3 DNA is TGTGCCAGCAGTACGGGACAGACCTGGAGCTCCTATAATTCACCCCTCCACTTT. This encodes CASSTGQTWSSYNSPLHF.

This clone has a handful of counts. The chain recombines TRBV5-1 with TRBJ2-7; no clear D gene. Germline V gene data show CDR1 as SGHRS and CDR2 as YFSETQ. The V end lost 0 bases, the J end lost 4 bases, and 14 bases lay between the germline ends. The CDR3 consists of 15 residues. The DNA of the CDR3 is TGCGCCAGCAGCTTGGAGTCGTCCGCACGGTACGAGCAGTACTTC. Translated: CASSLESSARYEQYF.

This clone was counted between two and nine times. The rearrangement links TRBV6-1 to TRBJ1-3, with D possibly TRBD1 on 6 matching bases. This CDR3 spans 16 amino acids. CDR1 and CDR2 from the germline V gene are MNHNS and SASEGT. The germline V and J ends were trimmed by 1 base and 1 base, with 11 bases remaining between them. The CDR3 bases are TGTGCCAGCAGTGAAGTTGGGACATTGTCTGGAAACACCATATATTTT. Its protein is CASSEVGTLSGNTIYF.

The DNA of the CDR3 is TGTGCCAGCCGGAACGGGGTCACTGAAGCTTTCTTT. Translated, it gives CASRNGVTEAFF. This chain connects TRBV27 to TRBJ1-1; D gene uncertain. The CDR3 has 12 residues. The germline V gene encodes CDR1 MNHEY and CDR2 SMNVEV (reference sequence). Trimming shortened V by 8 bases and J by 4 bases, and 11 bases separated the two germline ends.

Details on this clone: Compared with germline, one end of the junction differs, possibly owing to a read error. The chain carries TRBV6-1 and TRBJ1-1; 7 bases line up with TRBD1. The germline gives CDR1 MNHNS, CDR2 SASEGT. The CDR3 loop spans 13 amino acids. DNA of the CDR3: TGTGCCAGCGGTGACACAGGGGACACTGAAGCTTTCTTT. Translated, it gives CASGDTGDTEAFF.

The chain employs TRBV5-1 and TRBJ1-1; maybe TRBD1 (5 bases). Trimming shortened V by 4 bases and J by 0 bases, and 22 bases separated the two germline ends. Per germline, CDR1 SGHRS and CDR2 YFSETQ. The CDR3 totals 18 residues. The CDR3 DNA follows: TGCGCCAGCAGCCTCGCAATAGGGCAGGGCCCTCTGAACACTGAAGCTTTCTTT. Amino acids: CASSLAIGQGPLNTEAFF.

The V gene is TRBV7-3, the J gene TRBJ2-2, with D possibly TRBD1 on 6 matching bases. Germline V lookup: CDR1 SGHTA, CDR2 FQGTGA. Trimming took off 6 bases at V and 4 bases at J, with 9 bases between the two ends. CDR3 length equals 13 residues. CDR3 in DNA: TGTGCCAGCAGTCCAGGGGTCACCGGGGAGCTGTTTTTT. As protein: CASSPGVTGELFF.

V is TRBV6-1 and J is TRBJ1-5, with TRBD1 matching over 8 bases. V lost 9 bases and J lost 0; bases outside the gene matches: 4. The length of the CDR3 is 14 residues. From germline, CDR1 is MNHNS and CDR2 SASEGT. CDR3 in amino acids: CASIQGGSNQPQHF. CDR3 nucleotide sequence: TGTGCCAGTATACAGGGGGGTAGCAATCAGCCCCAGCATTTT.

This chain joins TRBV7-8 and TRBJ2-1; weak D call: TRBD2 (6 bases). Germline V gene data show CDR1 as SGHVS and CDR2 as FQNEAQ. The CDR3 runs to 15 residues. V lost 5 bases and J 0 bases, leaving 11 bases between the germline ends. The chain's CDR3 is CASSLGLASYNEQFF. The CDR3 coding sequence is TGTGCCAGCAGCCTGGGACTCGCCTCCTACAATGAGCAGTTCTTC.